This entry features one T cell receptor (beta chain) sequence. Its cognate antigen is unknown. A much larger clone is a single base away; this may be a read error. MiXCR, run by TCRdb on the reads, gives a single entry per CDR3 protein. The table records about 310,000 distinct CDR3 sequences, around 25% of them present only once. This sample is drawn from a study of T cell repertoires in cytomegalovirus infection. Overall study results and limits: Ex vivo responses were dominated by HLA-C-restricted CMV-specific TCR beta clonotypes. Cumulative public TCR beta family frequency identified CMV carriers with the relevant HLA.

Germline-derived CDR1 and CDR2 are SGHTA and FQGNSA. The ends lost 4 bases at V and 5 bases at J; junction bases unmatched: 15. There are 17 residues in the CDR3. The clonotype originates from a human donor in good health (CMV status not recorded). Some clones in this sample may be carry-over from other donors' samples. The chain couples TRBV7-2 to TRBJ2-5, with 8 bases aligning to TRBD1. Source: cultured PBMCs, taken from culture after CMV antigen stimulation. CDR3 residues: CASSSGRDRRRRETQYF. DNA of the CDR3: TGTGCCAGCAGCTCCGGCCGGGACAGGAGGCGGCGGGAGACCCAGTACTTC. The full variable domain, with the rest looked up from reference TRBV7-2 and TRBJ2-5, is GAGVSQSPSNKVTEKGKDVELRCDPISGHTALYWYRQSLGQGLEFLIYFQGNSAPDKSGLPSDRFSAERTGGSVSTLTIQRTQQEDSAVYLCASSSGRDRRRRETQYFGPGTRLLVL.